This T cell receptor (beta chain) emerged from a study of CD8+ T cells in alopecia areata (dated by TCRdb to the late 2010s). Turning to the overall study: The study used high-throughput TCRbeta sequencing to examine T cell clonal expansion in alopecia areata, in both the C3H/HeJ mouse model and human patients. Scalp tissue and sorted CD4+ and CD8+ peripheral blood T cells from patchy and totalis/universalis alopecia areata patients and from healthy controls were covered by human TCRbeta sequencing. Scalp clonality was compared across normal scalp (n=4), patchy alopecia areata scalp (n=8), and alopecia totalis/universalis scalp (n=8). RNA was obtained with the PAXgene miRNA kit for fixed scalp, the miRNeasy kit for PBMCs, and the RNeasy kit for mouse skin. TCRbeta CDR3 regions were amplified by immunoSEQ multiplex PCR with 35 Vbeta forward and 13 Jbeta reverse primers.

To prepare the library, the immunoSEQ multiplex PCR assay was applied. For TCR sequencing, RNA was extracted from every sample and reverse transcribed into cDNA to serve as template. SuperScript III was used to make first-strand cDNA, primed with a 2:1 mix of oligo-dT and random hexamers. A synthetic immune receptor repertoire was used to measure amplification bias, and any remaining bias was corrected computationally. For the original study's pipeline: After raw reads were preprocessed to remove errors, the CDR3 was defined following IMGT conventions as running from the conserved cysteine to phenylalanine. To get clonality, Shannon entropy was normalized by log2 of the number of productive unique TCRs and the result was subtracted from 1. Whether scalp clones were CD4 or CD8 was inferred by matching scalp TCRbeta sequences against CD4 and CD8 repertoires sorted from blood. TCRdb provides this immuneACCESS table in a form limited to in-frame rearrangements. Some clones are lacking; in checked studies, under half of them reflect an unresolved V gene, and why the rest are absent is not known. V and J calls plus clone size are reproduced from that table; the DNA served to infer D and trimming. This sample lists about 100,000 clones; 55% to 70% were detected once. Around a quarter of the sample rests with the top ten.

Lesional scalp punch biopsies and peripheral blood were obtained from alopecia areata patients. PBMCs were isolated by density centrifugation and stained for CD3, CD4 and CD8, and CD4+ and CD8+ T cells were sorted on a FACSAria. As part of a multicenter biomarker study, untreated alopecia areata patients were recruited. For roughly 5 biomarker-study patients, blood CD8+ T cells were further sorted into NKG2D-low and NKG2D-high fractions. Trimming costs V 0 bases and J 5 bases, and their ends lie 18 bases apart. The CDR3 runs 17 residues from the cysteine to the phenylalanine. Only the CDR3 DNA is retained, 51 bases long and in frame from the first base. CDR1 SGHRS and CDR2 YFSETQ are derived from the germline V gene. In regard to this clone: Its target antigen remains unknown. Base qualities are not at hand, and no much larger clone is one base apart.

Study-level results and caveats: Resident alphabeta T cells in normal human skin are also sequenced, complicating scalp TCR repertoire analysis, unlike mouse skin dominated by gammadelta T cells. TCR sequences shared between patients were less clear than in mice, possibly partly because of HLA diversity in the patient population. Compared with normal scalp, lesional scalp, particularly in alopecia totalis/universalis, had higher clonality and more expanded CD8+ clones, which suggests antigenic drive.

The rearrangement joined TRBV5-1 to TRBJ2-1; the D gene is perhaps TRBD1, from 5 matching bases. Sequencing used NKG2D-low CD8+ T cells sorted from blood. The meaning of the sample's cell subset or site label: sorted CD8+ NKG2D-low blood T cells. This clonotype was sampled from a human donor with alopecia areata. CDR3 region: CASSLELAREVDNEQFF. In nucleotides, the sequence is TGCGCCAGCAGCTTGGAGCTGGCCAGGGAAGTCGACAATGAGCAGTTCTTC.